Given below is one T cell receptor (beta chain) in context. The data derive from a study of cytomegalovirus exposure and HLA in healthy donors. The primer mix had 60 Vbeta and 13 Jbeta primers. This table comes from immunoSEQ multiplex PCR, and its TCRdb copy is limited to in-frame clones, with some not included. Of under 200,000 clones listed, roughly 80% are singletons. This CDR3 is 14 amino acids long. CDR1 and CDR2 (germline): MDHEN, SYDVKM. V lost 6 bases, J lost 2 bases, and 13 bases lay in between. The receptor was derived from a male donor in good health and CMV-seropositive. What was sequenced was PBMCs. The chain is built from TRBV28 and TRBJ2-5, with D possibly TRBD2 on 6 matching bases. CDR3 protein: CASRGSGGQETQYF. The CDR3 nucleotides read TGTGCCAGCAGAGGTAGCGGAGGGCAAGAGACCCAGTACTTC.